The 2 T cell receptor beta chains given below trace back to one sample, sequenced in a study of blood T cell repertoires in COVID-19. The protocol was immunoSEQ multiplex PCR, while the TCRdb copy is restricted to in-frame clones and leaves out a portion. This table has 300,000 or so clones, nearly 90% appearing once. The specimen was PBMCs or T cells enriched from blood (not recorded which). Receptors originate from a woman in her fifties or sixties who had been exposed to COVID-19.

V and J are TRBV15 and TRBJ1-2; D perhaps matches TRBD1 (5 bases). CDR3 size: 16 residues. V was pared by 1 base and J by 4 bases, with 16 bases between. In germline, CDR1 is LNHNV, CDR2 YYDKDF (reference sequence). The CDR3 region is CATSRVSQAGGYGYTF. CDR3 in DNA: TGTGCCACCAGCAGAGTGTCTCAGGCGGGGGGCTATGGCTACACCTTC.

J is TRBJ1-5 and V is TRBV7-9; the match to TRBD1 covers 10 bases. The CDR3 totals 14 residues. CDR1 SEHNR and CDR2 FQNEAQ come from the germline V gene (reference sequence). The V and J ends lost 5 bases and 7 bases, in that order; junction bases with no gene match: 5. CDR3 DNA: TGTGCCAGCAGCCTCGGACAGGGGGAACAGCCCCAGCATTTT. It is translated as CASSLGQGEQPQHF.